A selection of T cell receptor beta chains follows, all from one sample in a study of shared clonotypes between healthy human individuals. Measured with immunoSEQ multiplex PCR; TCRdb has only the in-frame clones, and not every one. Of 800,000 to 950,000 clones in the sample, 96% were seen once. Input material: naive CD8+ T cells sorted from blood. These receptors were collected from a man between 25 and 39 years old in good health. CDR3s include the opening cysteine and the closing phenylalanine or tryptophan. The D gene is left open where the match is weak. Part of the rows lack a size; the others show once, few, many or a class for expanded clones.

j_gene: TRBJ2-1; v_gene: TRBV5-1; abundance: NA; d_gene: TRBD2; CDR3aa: CASSPRGGLAGVNEQFF; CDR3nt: TGCGCCAGCAGCCCAAGGGGTGGGCTAGCGGGAGTCAATGAGCAGTTCTTC
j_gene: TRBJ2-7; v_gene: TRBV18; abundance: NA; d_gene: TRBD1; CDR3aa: CASSPGQGDYEQYF; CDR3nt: TGTGCCAGCTCACCGGGACAGGGGGACTACGAGCAGTACTTC
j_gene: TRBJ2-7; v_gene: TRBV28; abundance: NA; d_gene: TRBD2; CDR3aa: CASRGTSVTYEQYF; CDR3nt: TGTGCCAGCAGGGGGACTAGCGTTACCTACGAGCAGTACTTC
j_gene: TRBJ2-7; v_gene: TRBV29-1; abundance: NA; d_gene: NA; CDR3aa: CSVGGGRGSYEQYF; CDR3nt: TGCAGCGTTGGTGGGGGCCGGGGAAGTTACGAGCAGTACTTC
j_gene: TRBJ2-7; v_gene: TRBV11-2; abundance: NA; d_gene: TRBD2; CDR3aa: CASTFLSGVAYEQYF; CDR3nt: TGTGCCAGCACCTTTCTGAGCGGGGTGGCCTACGAGCAGTACTTC
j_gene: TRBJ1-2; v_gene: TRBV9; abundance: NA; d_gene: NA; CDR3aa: CASSVEGLSNYGYTF; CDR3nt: TGTGCCAGCAGCGTAGAGGGACTCTCGAACTATGGCTACACCTTC
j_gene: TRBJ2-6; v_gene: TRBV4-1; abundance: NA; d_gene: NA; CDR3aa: CASSQGPGANVLTF; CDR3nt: TGCGCCAGCAGCCAAGGGCCAGGGGCCAACGTCCTGACTTTC
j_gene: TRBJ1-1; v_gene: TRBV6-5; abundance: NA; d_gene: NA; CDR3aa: CASWDTEAFF; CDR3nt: TGTGCCAGCTGGGACACTGAAGCTTTCTTT
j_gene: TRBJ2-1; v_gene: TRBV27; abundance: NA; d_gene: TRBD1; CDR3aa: CASRDRGYNEQFF; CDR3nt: TGTGCCAGCCGGGACAGGGGCTACAATGAGCAGTTCTTC
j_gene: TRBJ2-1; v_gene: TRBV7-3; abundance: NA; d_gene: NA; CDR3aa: CASSLNDGYNEQFF; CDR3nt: TGTGCCAGCAGCTTAAACGACGGCTACAATGAGCAGTTCTTC
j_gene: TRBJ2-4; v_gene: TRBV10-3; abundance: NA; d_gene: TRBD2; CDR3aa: CAISPGLDLAKNIQYF; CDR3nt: TGTGCCATCAGTCCGGGACTAGATCTAGCCAAAAACATTCAGTACTTC
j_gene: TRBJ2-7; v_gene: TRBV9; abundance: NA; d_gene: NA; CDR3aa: CASSAGLLPYEQYF; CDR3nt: TGTGCCAGCAGCGCAGGTCTCCTCCCCTACGAGCAGTACTTC
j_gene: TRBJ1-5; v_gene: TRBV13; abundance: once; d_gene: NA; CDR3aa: CASSLGRLSNQPQHF; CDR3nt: TGTGCCAGCAGCTTAGGGCGGTTAAGCAATCAGCCCCAGCATTTT
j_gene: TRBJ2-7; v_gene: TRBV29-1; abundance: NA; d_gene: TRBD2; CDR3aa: CSVVSSGSYEQYF; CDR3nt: TGCAGCGTTGTCTCTAGCGGGAGTTACGAGCAGTACTTC
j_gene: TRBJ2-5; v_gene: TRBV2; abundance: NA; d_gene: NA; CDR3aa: CASSEHQAQETQYF; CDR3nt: TGTGCCAGCAGTGAGCACCAAGCCCAGGAGACCCAGTACTTC
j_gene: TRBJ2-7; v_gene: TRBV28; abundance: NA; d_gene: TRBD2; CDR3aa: CASSSPQRENYEQYF; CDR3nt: TGTGCCAGCAGTTCCCCCCAGCGGGAGAACTACGAGCAGTACTTC
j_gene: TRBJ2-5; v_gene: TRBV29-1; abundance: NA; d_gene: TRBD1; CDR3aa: CSVDTGDQETQYF; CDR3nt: TGCAGCGTTGATACAGGGGACCAAGAGACCCAGTACTTC
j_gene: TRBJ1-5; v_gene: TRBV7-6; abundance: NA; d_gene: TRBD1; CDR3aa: CASSRDSYQPQHF; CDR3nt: TGTGCCAGCAGCCGGGACAGCTATCAGCCCCAGCATTTT
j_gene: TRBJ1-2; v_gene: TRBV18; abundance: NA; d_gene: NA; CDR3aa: CASSPRKEAGYGYTF; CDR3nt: TGTGCCAGCTCACCTCGTAAGGAGGCGGGCTATGGCTACACCTTC
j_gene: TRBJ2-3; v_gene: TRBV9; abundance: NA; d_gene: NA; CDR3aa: CASSVAGSTDTQYF; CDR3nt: TGTGCCAGCAGCGTGGCAGGGTCCACAGATACGCAGTATTTT
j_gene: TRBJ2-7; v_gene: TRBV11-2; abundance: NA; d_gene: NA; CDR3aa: CASSLAGAAYEQYF; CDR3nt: TGTGCCAGCAGCTTAGCAGGAGCGGCCTACGAGCAGTACTTC
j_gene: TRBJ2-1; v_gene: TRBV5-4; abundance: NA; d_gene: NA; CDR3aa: CASSQTPTNEQFF; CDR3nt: TGTGCCAGCAGCCAGACCCCAACGAATGAGCAGTTCTTC